These T cell receptor beta chains were read from a single sample in a study of cytomegalovirus exposure and HLA in healthy donors. Only in-frame clones appear in the TCRdb table, and some are missing; sequencing was by immunoSEQ multiplex PCR. The sample shows about 140,000 clones, roughly 76% of them seen only once. Sample: PBMCs. Source of these receptors: a female donor in good health and CMV-seronegative. The CDR3 runs from the conserved cysteine through the conserved F or W. A D gene is named only where the DNA matches it firmly. For some rows the clone size is stated as once, few or many, or as a class when expanded; others skip it.

d_gene: .; j_gene: TRBJ1-2; v_gene: TRBV29-1; abundance: .; CDR3aa: CSVEGKAVGYTF; CDR3nt: TGCAGCGTTGAAGGGAAGGCGGTGGGCTACACCTTC
d_gene: TRBD1; j_gene: TRBJ2-3; v_gene: TRBV27; abundance: few; CDR3aa: CASTGMAGGSTDTQYF; CDR3nt: TGTGCCAGCACCGGCATGGCAGGGGGAAGCACAGATACGCAGTATTTT
d_gene: TRBD2; j_gene: TRBJ2-1; v_gene: TRBV7-9; abundance: .; CDR3aa: CASSPPGLALREQFF; CDR3nt: TGTGCCAGCAGTCCCCCGGGACTAGCTTTACGAGAGCAGTTCTTC
d_gene: TRBD1; j_gene: TRBJ1-5; v_gene: TRBV7-6; abundance: .; CDR3aa: CASSLGRGDNQPQHF; CDR3nt: TGTGCCAGCAGCTTAGGCAGGGGGGACAATCAGCCCCAGCATTTT
d_gene: .; j_gene: TRBJ1-2; v_gene: TRBV5-4; abundance: .; CDR3aa: CASSFITAGMGGNGYTF; CDR3nt: TGTGCCAGCAGCTTTATAACCGCAGGGATGGGGGGGAATGGCTACACCTTC
d_gene: TRBD1; j_gene: TRBJ1-1; v_gene: TRBV2; abundance: .; CDR3aa: CASVPGQGEGREAFF; CDR3nt: TGTGCCAGCGTCCCGGGACAGGGAGAGGGCCGTGAAGCTTTCTTT
d_gene: .; j_gene: TRBJ2-3; v_gene: TRBV4-1; abundance: .; CDR3aa: CASSQEGTRGTDTQYF; CDR3nt: TGCGCCAGCAGCCAAGAAGGGACTCGAGGCACAGATACGCAGTATTTT
d_gene: .; j_gene: TRBJ2-7; v_gene: TRBV5-1; abundance: .; CDR3aa: CASSLGAGPSYEQYF; CDR3nt: TGCGCCAGCAGCTTGGGGGCAGGGCCTTCCTACGAGCAGTACTTC
d_gene: .; j_gene: TRBJ1-1; v_gene: TRBV7-9; abundance: .; CDR3aa: CASSSTGIPEAFF; CDR3nt: TGTGCCAGCAGCTCCACAGGGATCCCTGAAGCTTTCTTT
d_gene: .; j_gene: TRBJ1-3; v_gene: TRBV4-2; abundance: .; CDR3aa: CASSQDLRAPRSGNTIYF; CDR3nt: TGTGCCAGCAGCCAAGACCTTAGAGCTCCGCGCTCTGGAAACACCATATATTTT
d_gene: TRBD1; j_gene: TRBJ2-7; v_gene: TRBV6-1; abundance: .; CDR3aa: CASTPGTVSYEQYF; CDR3nt: TGTGCCAGCACCCCAGGGACAGTCTCCTACGAGCAGTACTTC